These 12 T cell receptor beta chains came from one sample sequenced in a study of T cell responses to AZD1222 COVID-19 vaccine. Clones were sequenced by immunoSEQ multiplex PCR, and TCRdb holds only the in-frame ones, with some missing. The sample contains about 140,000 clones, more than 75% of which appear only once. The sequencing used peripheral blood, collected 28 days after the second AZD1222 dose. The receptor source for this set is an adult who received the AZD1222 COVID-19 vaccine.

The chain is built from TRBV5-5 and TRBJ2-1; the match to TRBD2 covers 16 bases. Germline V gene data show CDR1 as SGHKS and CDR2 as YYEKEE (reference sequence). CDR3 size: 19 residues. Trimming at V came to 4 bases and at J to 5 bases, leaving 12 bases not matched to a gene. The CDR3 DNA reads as TGTGCCAGCAGCATGTCGACGGGACTAGCGGGAGGGCCGGACAATGAGCAGTTCTTC. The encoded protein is CASSMSTGLAGGPDNEQFF.

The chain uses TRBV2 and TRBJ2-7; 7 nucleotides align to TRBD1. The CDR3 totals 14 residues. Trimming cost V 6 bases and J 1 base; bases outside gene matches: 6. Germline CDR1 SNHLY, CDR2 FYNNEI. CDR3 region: CASRGQRPSYEQYF. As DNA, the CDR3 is TGTGCCAGCAGGGGACAGAGACCTTCCTACGAGCAGTACTTC.

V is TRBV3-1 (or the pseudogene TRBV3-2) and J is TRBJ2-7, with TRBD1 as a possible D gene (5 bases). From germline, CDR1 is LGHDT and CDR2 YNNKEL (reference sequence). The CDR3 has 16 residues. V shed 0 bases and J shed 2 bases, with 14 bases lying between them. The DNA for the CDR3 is TGTGCCAGCAGCCAAGAAGGGGCCCAAGCCACCTACGAGCAGTACTTC. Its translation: CASSQEGAQATYEQYF.

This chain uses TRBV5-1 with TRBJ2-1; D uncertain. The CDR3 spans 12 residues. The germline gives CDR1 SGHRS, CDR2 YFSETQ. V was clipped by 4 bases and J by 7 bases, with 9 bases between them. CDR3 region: CASSSLRNEQFF. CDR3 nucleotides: TGCGCCAGCAGCAGTCTACGGAATGAGCAGTTCTTC.

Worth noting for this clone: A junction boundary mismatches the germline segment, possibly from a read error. The CDR3 loop reads CGIGGSTYEQYF. In nucleotides, the CDR3 is TGCGGAATCGGAGGGAGTACCTACGAGCAGTACTTC. This chain connects TRBV2 to TRBJ2-7, with D maybe TRBD2 (6 bases). Germline-derived CDR1 and CDR2 are SNHLY and FYNNEI. This CDR3 is built from 12 residues.

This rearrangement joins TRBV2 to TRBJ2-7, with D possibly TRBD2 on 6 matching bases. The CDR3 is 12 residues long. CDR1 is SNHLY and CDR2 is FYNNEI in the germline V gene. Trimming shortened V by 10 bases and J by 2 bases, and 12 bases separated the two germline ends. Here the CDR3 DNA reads TGTGCCATTCATGGGGGGACCTACGAGCAGTACTTC. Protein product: CAIHGGTYEQYF.

In DNA form, the CDR3 reads TGTGCCAGCAGTGAATATGGGGGAAACAATGAGCAGTTCTTC. Protein product: CASSEYGGNNEQFF. The rearrangement joins TRBV2 to TRBJ2-1; TRBD1 or TRBD2 may be the D gene (5 bases each). There are 14 residues in the CDR3. Per germline, CDR1 SNHLY and CDR2 FYNNEI. Trimming shortened V by 2 bases and J by 5 bases, and 10 bases separated the two germline ends.

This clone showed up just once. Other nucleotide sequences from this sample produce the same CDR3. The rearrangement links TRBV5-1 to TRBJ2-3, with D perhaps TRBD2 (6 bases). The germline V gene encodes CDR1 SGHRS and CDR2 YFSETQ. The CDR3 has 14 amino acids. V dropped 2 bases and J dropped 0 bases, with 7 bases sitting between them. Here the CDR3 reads CASSFGLSTDTQYF. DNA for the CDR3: TGCGCCAGCAGCTTCGGACTAAGCACAGATACGCAGTATTTT.

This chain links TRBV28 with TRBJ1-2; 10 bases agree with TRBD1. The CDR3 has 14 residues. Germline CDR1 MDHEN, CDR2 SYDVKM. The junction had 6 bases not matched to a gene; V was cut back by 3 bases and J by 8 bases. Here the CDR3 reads CASSLDRGGLGYTF. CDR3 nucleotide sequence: TGTGCCAGCAGTTTGGACAGGGGGGGACTCGGCTACACCTTC.

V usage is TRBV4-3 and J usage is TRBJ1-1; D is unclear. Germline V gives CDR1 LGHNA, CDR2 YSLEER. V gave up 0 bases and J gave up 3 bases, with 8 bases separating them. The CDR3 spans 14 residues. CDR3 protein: CASSQDGRYTEAFF. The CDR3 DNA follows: TGCGCCAGCAGCCAAGATGGCAGGTACACTGAAGCTTTCTTT.

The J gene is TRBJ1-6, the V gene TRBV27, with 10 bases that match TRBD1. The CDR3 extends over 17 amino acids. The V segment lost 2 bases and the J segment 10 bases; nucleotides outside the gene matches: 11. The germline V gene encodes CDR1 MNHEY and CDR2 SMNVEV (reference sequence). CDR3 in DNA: TGTGCCAGCAGTTTACGACCCCCGGGACAGGGGAAATCACCCCTCCACTTT. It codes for CASSLRPPGQGKSPLHF.

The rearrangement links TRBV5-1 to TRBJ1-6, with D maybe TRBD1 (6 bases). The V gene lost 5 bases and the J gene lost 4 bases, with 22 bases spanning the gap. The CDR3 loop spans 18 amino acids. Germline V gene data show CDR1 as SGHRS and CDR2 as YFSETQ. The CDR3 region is CASSPGTQVLSYNSPLHF. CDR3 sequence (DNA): TGCGCCAGCAGTCCCGGGACACAAGTTCTGTCTTATAATTCACCCCTCCACTTT.